This record concerns one T cell receptor beta chain sequence. This record comes from a study of blood T cell repertoires in COVID-19. Profiling relied on immunoSEQ multiplex PCR, and the TCRdb table lists in-frame clones only, not all of them. The sample has roughly 150,000 clones; around 80% are singletons. This CDR3 contains 16 residues. V dropped 6 bases and J dropped 4; count of bases not matched to a gene: 13. Germline lookup yields CDR1 MGHRA and CDR2 YSYEKL. Material: PBMCs or T cells enriched from blood (not recorded which). The chain joins TRBV4-1 to TRBJ2-5; TRBD1 matches 8 bases. This TCR was sampled from a man aged 70-80 years who had been exposed to COVID-19. The CDR3: CASSRNRGTRGETQYF. The CDR3 DNA reads as TGCGCCAGCAGTCGGAACAGGGGGACAAGGGGAGAGACCCAGTACTTC.